This TCR beta chain was sequenced during a study of T-cell memory formation after mild COVID-19. The germline V gene encodes CDR1 KGHDR and CDR2 SFDVKD. The CDR3 extends over 14 amino acids. Trimming stripped 4 bases from V and 0 bases from J, with 5 bases between. One entry per CDR3 protein results from TCRdb running MiXCR on the 5' RACE reads. Among about 200,000 distinct CDR3 sequences, more than 15% were seen once, and the ten largest hold approximately 2%. The TCR sequence derives from an adult woman who had mild COVID-19 (a few samples of this study predate the infection). Cell type and time point are not known. This chain joins TRBV24-1 and TRBJ2-2; no reliable D call. The sequencing input was PBMCs or a T cell subset sorted from them (not recorded which). This CDR3 reads CATSEGSNTGELFF. The CDR3 DNA sequence: TGTGCCACCAGTGAGGGTTCGAACACCGGGGAGCTGTTTTTT.